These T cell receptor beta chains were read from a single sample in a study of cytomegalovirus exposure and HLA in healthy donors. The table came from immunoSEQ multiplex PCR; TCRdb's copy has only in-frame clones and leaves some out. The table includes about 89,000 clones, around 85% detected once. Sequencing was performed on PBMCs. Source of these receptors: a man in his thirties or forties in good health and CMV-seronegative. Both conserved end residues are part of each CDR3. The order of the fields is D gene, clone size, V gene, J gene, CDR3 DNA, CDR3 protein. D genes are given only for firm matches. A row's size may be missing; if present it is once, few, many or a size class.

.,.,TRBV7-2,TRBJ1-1,TGTGCCAGCAGCCAGACAGAGAACACTGAAGCTTTCTTT,CASSQTENTEAFF
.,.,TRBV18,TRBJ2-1,TGTGCCAGCTCACCAGAGAATGAGCAGTTCTTC,CASSPENEQFF
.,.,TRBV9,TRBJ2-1,TGTGCCAGCAGCGTAGGGGATAGCGCAGGCCACAATGAGCAGTTCTTC,CASSVGDSAGHNEQFF
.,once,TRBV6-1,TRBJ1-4,TGTGCCAGCAGTGATGGGGGGGGGAATGAAAAACTGTTTTTT,CASSDGGGNEKLFF
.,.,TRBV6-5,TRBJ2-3,TGTGCCAGCAGTCGACTGGGGGGTACGCAGTATTTT,CASSRLGGTQYF
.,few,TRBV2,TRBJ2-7,TGTGCCAGCAGTGATTACGGGGTTTACGAGCAGTACTTC,CASSDYGVYEQYF
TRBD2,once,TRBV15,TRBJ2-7,TGTGCCACCAGCAGAAGATACCGGACTAGCGGGGGAGTCCCCTACGAGCAGTACTTC,CATSRRYRTSGGVPYEQYF
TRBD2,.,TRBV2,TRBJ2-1,TGTGCCAGCAGTGAAGGTATTAGCGGGGGGGCAGATGAGCAGTTCTTC,CASSEGISGGADEQFF
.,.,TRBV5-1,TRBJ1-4,TGCGCCAGCAGCCCGGACCCCAGGGCGTCTAATGAAAAACTGTTTTTT,CASSPDPRASNEKLFF
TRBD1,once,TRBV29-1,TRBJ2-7,TGCAGCGTTGGGGACAGCATCTACGAGCAGTACTTC,CSVGDSIYEQYF